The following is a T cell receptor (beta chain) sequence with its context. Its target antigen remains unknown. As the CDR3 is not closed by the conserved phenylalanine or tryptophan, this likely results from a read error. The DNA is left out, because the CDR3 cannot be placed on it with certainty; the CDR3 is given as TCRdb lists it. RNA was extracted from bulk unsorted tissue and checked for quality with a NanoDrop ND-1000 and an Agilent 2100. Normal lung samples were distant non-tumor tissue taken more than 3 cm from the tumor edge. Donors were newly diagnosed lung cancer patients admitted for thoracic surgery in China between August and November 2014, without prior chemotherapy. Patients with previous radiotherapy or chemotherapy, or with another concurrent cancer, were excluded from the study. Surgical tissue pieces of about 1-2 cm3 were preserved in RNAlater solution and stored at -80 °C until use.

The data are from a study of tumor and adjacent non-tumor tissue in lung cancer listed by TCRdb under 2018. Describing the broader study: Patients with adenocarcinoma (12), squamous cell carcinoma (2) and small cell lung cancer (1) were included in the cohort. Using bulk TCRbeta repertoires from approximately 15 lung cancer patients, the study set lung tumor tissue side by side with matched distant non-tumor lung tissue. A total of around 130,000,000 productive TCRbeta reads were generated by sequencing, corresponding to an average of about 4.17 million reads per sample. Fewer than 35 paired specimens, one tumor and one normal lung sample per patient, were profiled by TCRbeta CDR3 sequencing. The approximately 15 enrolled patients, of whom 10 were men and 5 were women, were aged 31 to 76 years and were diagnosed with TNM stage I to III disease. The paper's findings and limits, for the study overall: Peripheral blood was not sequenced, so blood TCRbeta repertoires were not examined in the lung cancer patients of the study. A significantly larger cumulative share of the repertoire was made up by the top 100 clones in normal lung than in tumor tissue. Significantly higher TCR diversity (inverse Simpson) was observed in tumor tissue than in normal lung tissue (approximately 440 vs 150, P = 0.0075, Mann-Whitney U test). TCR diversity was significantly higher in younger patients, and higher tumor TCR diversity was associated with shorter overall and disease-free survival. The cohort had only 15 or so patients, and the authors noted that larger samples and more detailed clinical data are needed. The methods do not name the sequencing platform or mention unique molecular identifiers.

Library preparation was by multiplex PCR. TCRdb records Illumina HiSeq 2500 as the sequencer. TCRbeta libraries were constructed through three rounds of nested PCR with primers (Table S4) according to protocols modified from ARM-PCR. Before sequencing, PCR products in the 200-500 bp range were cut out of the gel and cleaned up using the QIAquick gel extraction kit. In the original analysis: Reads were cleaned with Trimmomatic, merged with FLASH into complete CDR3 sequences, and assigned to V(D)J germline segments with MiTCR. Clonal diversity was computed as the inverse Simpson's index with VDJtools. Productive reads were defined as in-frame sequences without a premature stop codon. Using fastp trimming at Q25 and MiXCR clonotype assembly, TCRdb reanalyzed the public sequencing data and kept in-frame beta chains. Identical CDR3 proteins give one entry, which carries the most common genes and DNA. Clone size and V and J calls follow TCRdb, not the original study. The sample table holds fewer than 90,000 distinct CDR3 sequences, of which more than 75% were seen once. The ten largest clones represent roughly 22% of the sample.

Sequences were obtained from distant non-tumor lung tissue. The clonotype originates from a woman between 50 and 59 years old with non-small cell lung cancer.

Here the CDR3 is given as CASSYNRGYEHYL. The chain couples TRBV6-5 to TRBJ2-7; the table calls TRBD1, which could not be checked here. The CDR3 extends over 13 residues, inclusive of both ends. As encoded in the germline V gene, CDR1 is MNHEY while CDR2 is SVGAGI.